Below are 30 T cell receptor beta chains sequenced from a single sample in a study of blood T cell repertoires in COVID-19. Produced via immunoSEQ multiplex PCR; TCRdb's table is partial and in-frame only. Of 200,000 to 300,000 clones in the sample, about 90% are singletons; the top ten hold 3.7%. Material: peripheral blood. Every receptor here comes from a woman in her thirties or forties with acute or convalescent COVID-19.

This rearrangement joins TRBV10-2 to TRBJ2-7; TRBD1 might be the D (6 bases). This CDR3 is 16 amino acids long. Per the germline V gene, CDR1 is WSHSY and CDR2 is SAAADI. V lost 3 bases and J lost 4, with 19 bases in between. CDR3 region: CASSDVGTRGRYEQYV. As DNA, the CDR3 is TGCGCCAGCAGTGATGTCGGGACAAGGGGCCGGTACGAGCAGTACGTC.

V is TRBV2 and J is TRBJ1-5; no clear D gene. The ends were cut back, 7 bases at V and 4 bases at J, with 23 bases in the middle. In germline, CDR1 is SNHLY, CDR2 FYNNEI. This CDR3 comprises 17 residues. CDR3 sequence: CASTKISRDGMNQPQHF. The CDR3 bases are TGTGCCAGCACCAAAATTTCGAGAGACGGGATGAATCAGCCCCAGCATTTT.

This chain connects TRBV5-4 to TRBJ2-6; 10 bases are a match to TRBD1. V lost 4 bases to trimming and J lost 0 bases; unmatched junction nucleotides: 7. This CDR3 comprises 18 residues. The germline V gene has CDR1 SGHNT and CDR2 YYREEE (reference sequence). CDR3 DNA: TGTGCCAGCAGCGTCCCGGGACAGGGGATCTCTGGGGCCAACGTCCTGACTTTC. This encodes CASSVPGQGISGANVLTF.

The chain uses TRBV11-2 and TRBJ1-4; 7 bases fit TRBD1. Germline-derived CDR1 and CDR2 are SGHAT and FQNNGV. CDR3 length equals 13 residues. The V and J ends lost 5 bases and 8 bases, in that order; junction bases with no gene match: 5. The CDR3 nucleotides are TGTGCCAGCAGCCAGGGGGTACGGGAAAAACTGTTTTTT. It codes for CASSQGVREKLFF.

Only one count was recorded for this clone. The chain is built from TRBV24-1 and TRBJ1-1, with D hard to call. This CDR3 has 13 amino acids. Trimming took 6 bases from V and 2 from J, leaving 9 bases between them. Germline CDR1 is KGHDR and CDR2 is SFDVKD. The CDR3 coding sequence is TGTGCCACCAGTACCTACCTAAACACTGAAGCTTTCTTT. Translated, it gives CATSTYLNTEAFF.

The rearrangement uses TRBV30 and TRBJ1-1; a weak D match, TRBD1 (6 bases). The V end lost 5 bases, the J end lost 1 base, and 8 bases lay between the germline ends. CDR3 length equals 12 residues. Germline CDR1 GTSNPN, CDR2 SVGIG (reference sequence). The CDR3 nucleotides read TGTGCCTGGGGACAGAAGAACACTGAAGCTTTCTTT. Protein product: CAWGQKNTEAFF.

This sequence joins TRBV7-9 and TRBJ2-1; maybe TRBD2 (5 bases). The CDR3 runs to 13 residues. Between the trimmed V and J ends, which lost 5 bases and 7 bases, there was a span of 12 bases. Germline assignment: CDR1 SEHNR and CDR2 FQNEAQ (reference sequence). The CDR3 region is CASSATSGNEQFF. CDR3 sequence (DNA): TGTGCCAGCAGCGCAACTTCGGGGAATGAGCAGTTCTTC.

The genes are TRBV5-4 and TRBJ1-2; D possibly corresponds to TRBD1 (5 bases). CDR3 length equals 14 residues. CDR1 SGHNT and CDR2 YYREEE come from the germline V gene (reference sequence). V was pared by 0 bases and J by 6 bases, with 12 bases between. The CDR3 DNA is TGTGCCAGCAGCTTGGCGGGGGATCTCAATGGCTACACCTTC. Its translation: CASSLAGDLNGYTF.

The V gene is TRBV7-2, the J gene TRBJ2-2; 8 bases map to TRBD1. Per the germline V gene, CDR1 is SGHTA and CDR2 is FQGNSA. The V segment lost 3 bases and the J segment 0 bases; nucleotides outside the gene matches: 3. CDR3 length: 16 residues. CDR3 DNA: TGTGCCAGCAGCTTTAACAGGGGGACGAACACCGGGGAGCTGTTTTTT. This translates into CASSFNRGTNTGELFF.

The rearrangement uses TRBV19 and TRBJ1-2, with 9 bases matching TRBD1. With 6 bases clipped from V and 6 bases from J, the junction kept 5 bases outside the gene matches. Germline lookup yields CDR1 LNHDA and CDR2 SQIVND (reference sequence). The CDR3 loop spans 13 amino acids. CDR3 DNA: TGTGCCAGTAGCCCACAGGGGGCTCATGGCTACACCTTC. Residues: CASSPQGAHGYTF.

The chain has TRBV9 and TRBJ1-4; 11 bases fit TRBD1. The CDR3 is made up of 14 amino acids. Per the germline V gene, CDR1 is SGDLS and CDR2 is YYNGEE. Germline trimming cut 3 bases from V and 7 bases from J; bases unmatched to any gene: 2. CDR3 DNA: TGTGCCAGCAGCGGCGGGACAGGGGGTGAAAAACTGTTTTTT. Translating it yields CASSGGTGGEKLFF.

The chain couples TRBV24-1 to TRBJ2-1; TRBD2 is a possible D gene (6 bases). Germline V gives CDR1 KGHDR, CDR2 SFDVKD. V lost 0 bases and J 5 bases, leaving 13 bases between the germline ends. The CDR3 totals 16 residues. The CDR3 here is CATSDLRGAGNNEQFF. As DNA, the CDR3 is TGTGCCACCAGTGATTTGCGCGGGGCAGGGAACAATGAGCAGTTCTTC.

The chain recombines TRBV5-6 with TRBJ1-2; 9 bases line up with TRBD1. The junction had 12 bases not matched to a gene; V was cut back by 3 bases and J by 3 bases. Germline loops: CDR1 SGHDT, CDR2 YYEEEE. The CDR3 length is 17 residues. The CDR3 region is CASSSLPGQGLDYGYTF. The CDR3 nucleotides read TGTGCCAGCAGCTCTCTTCCGGGACAGGGATTGGACTATGGCTACACCTTC.

This chain links TRBV5-1 with TRBJ1-4; D might be TRBD1 (6 bases). Germline V gene lookup returns CDR1 SGHRS and CDR2 YFSETQ. The ends were cut back, 4 bases at V and 5 bases at J, with 15 bases in the middle. The CDR3 runs 15 residues. CDR3 region: CASSRDRITNEKLFF. The CDR3 DNA reads TGCGCCAGCAGCCGCGACAGGATCACCAATGAAAAACTGTTTTTT.

This sequence joins TRBV27 and TRBJ1-4, with TRBD1 identical over 7 bases. The CDR3 covers 14 residues. After removal of 5 bases from V and 8 bases from J, the junction contained 8 bases not matched to a gene. CDR1 and CDR2 from the germline V gene are MNHEY and SMNVEV (reference sequence). In nucleotides, the CDR3 is TGTGCCAGCAGTATGACAGGGAACGGAGAAAAACTGTTTTTT. Translated, it gives CASSMTGNGEKLFF.

This clone was detected once. The chain employs TRBV10-3 and TRBJ2-2; 11 bases match TRBD1. The V gene's germline CDR1 is ENHRY and CDR2 SYGVKD. V was clipped by 6 bases and J by 5 bases; unmatched bases: 5. The CDR3 runs 15 residues. The CDR3 is CAIRPGQGATGELFF. The CDR3 DNA is TGTGCCATCAGGCCTGGACAGGGGGCGACCGGGGAGCTGTTTTTT.

Written as DNA, the CDR3 is TGTGCCAGCAGTTACCGATTAGCGGGTAGGGATACGCAGTATTTT. This translates into CASSYRLAGRDTQYF. The chain recombines TRBV6-6 with TRBJ2-3; 7 bases are a match to TRBD2. The CDR3 length is 15 residues. The V segment lost 2 bases and the J segment 6 bases; nucleotides outside the gene matches: 8. CDR1 is MNHNY and CDR2 is SVGAGI in the germline V gene (reference sequence).

The chain joins TRBV18 to TRBJ2-2; 9 positions match TRBD1. Per germline, CDR1 KGHSH and CDR2 LQKENI. The CDR3 is 15 amino acids. The V gene end was trimmed by 0 bases and the J gene end by 13 bases; junction bases not matched to a gene: 9. CDR3 in DNA: TGTGCCAGCTCACCACCAACCGGGACAGGGAAGGGGCTGTTTTTT. It specifies CASSPPTGTGKGLFF.

This clone was seen only a few times. The J gene is TRBJ1-1, the V gene TRBV3-1 (or the pseudogene TRBV3-2), with 7 bases aligning to TRBD1. The germline V gene has CDR1 LGHDT and CDR2 YNNKEL (reference sequence). The length of the CDR3 is 14 residues. The ends lost 4 bases at V and 5 bases at J; junction bases unmatched: 7. The CDR3 DNA is TGTGCCAGCAGCCCGAGGGACAGTGTGACTGAAGCTTTCTTT. Translation: CASSPRDSVTEAFF.

The chain couples TRBV5-1 to TRBJ1-3; TRBD1 aligns across 7 bases. Germline V gene sequence: CDR1 SGHRS, CDR2 YFSETQ. This CDR3 region has 18 residues. Germline trimming cut 5 bases from V and 0 bases from J; bases unmatched to any gene: 14. The CDR3 DNA sequence: TGCGCCAGCAGGTTGTCCACCGGGACAGCGCGCTCTGGAAACACCATATATTTT. This codes for CASRLSTGTARSGNTIYF.

This chain joins TRBV9 and TRBJ1-2, with D tentatively TRBD1 (6 bases). Germline V lookup: CDR1 SGDLS, CDR2 YYNGEE. The CDR3 totals 13 residues. Trimming took off 3 bases at V and 4 bases at J, with 10 bases between the two ends. The CDR3 spells CASSGQAVYGYTF. DNA for the CDR3: TGTGCCAGCAGCGGACAGGCGGTCTATGGCTACACCTTC. The variable domain in full, with the rest retrieved from reference TRBV9 and TRBJ1-2, is DSGVTQTPKHLITATGQRVTLRCSPRSGDLSVYWYQQSLDQGLQFLIQYYNGEERAKGNILERFSAQQFPDLHSELNLSSLELGDSALYFCASSGQAVYGYTFGSGTRLTVV.

The V and J genes are TRBV4-1 and TRBJ1-2; TRBD1 aligns across 9 bases. The germline V gene has CDR1 MGHRA and CDR2 YSYEKL. V lost 9 bases and J lost 2; bases outside the gene matches: 7. The CDR3 has 14 residues. CDR3 in amino acids: CASRTGEGNYGYTF. The CDR3 DNA follows: TGCGCCAGTCGGACAGGGGAGGGGAACTATGGCTACACCTTC.

V gene TRBV5-1 combines with J gene TRBJ1-1; perhaps TRBD1 as D (6 bases). V lost 4 bases, J lost 1 base, and 11 bases lay in between. Germline V gives CDR1 SGHRS, CDR2 YFSETQ. The CDR3 extends over 14 amino acids. This CDR3 is CASSPGTQNTEAFF. The CDR3 DNA reads TGCGCCAGCAGCCCCGGGACACAGAACACTGAAGCTTTCTTT.

The table lists this clone with a count of one. V is TRBV27 and J is TRBJ1-2, with a tentative D call TRBD1 (6 bases). CDR3 size: 14 residues. Germline V lookup: CDR1 MNHEY, CDR2 SMNVEV (reference sequence). The V and J ends lost 6 bases and 8 bases respectively, with 19 bases between them. The CDR3 protein is CASSPSLQGSGYTF. Written as DNA, the CDR3 is TGTGCCAGCAGCCCATCACTACAGGGATCGGGCTACACCTTC.

The chain uses TRBV6-2 or TRBV6-3 and TRBJ1-5; D not certain. The CDR3 spans 18 residues. CDR1 is MNHEY, CDR2 SVGEGT, per germline. V lost 5 bases and J 3 bases, leaving 23 bases between the germline ends. CDR3 nucleotides: TGTGCCAGCAGTGACGTCGGAACAGACGTTCATTACAATCAGCCCCAGCATTTT. Amino acid sequence: CASSDVGTDVHYNQPQHF.

The gene calls are TRBV30 and TRBJ1-2, with 7 bases lining up with TRBD1. V dropped 0 bases and J dropped 6; count of bases not matched to a gene: 7. The CDR3 has 14 amino acids. Germline V gene sequence: CDR1 GTSNPN, CDR2 SVGIG (reference sequence). The CDR3 loop is CAWSVGRGLHGYTF. DNA of the CDR3: TGTGCCTGGAGTGTCGGCAGGGGGTTACATGGCTACACCTTC.

V is TRBV13 and J is TRBJ2-2, with D possibly being TRBD1 (5 bases). The germline CDR1 and CDR2 sequences are PRHDT and FYEKMQ (reference sequence). The CDR3 has 15 residues. V dropped 6 bases and J dropped 9 bases, with 20 bases sitting between them. DNA of the CDR3: TGTGCCAGCAGTCAACTTCAGGGAAGGGAAAGGGAGCTGTTTTTT. Protein: CASSQLQGRERELFF.

The rearrangement links TRBV2 to TRBJ1-1; D possibly corresponds to TRBD1 (5 bases). Trimming pared 6 bases from V and 4 bases from J, leaving 18 bases between. The germline CDR1 and CDR2 sequences are SNHLY and FYNNEI. The CDR3 covers 15 residues. The CDR3: CASSPPGPGGTEAFF. The CDR3 DNA is TGTGCCAGCAGCCCCCCTGGACCGGGGGGCACTGAAGCTTTCTTT.

V is TRBV27 and J is TRBJ2-6, with 8 bases identical to TRBD1. Losses at the gene ends were 3 bases for V and 2 bases for J; bases not matched to a gene: 9. This CDR3 has 18 amino acids. Germline CDR1 reads MNHEY; CDR2 reads SMNVEV (reference sequence). This CDR3 reads CASSFTGTGFTGANVLTF. CDR3 DNA: TGTGCCAGCAGTTTTACCGGGACAGGCTTCACTGGGGCCAACGTCCTGACTTTC.

The chain joins TRBV18 to TRBJ1-2, with D maybe TRBD1 (6 bases). Germline V gene sequence: CDR1 KGHSH, CDR2 LQKENI. The CDR3 consists of 15 residues. Trimming took off 0 bases at V and 4 bases at J, with 12 bases between the two ends. The CDR3 loop is CASSPPQGPVYGYTF. CDR3 nucleotides: TGTGCCAGCTCACCACCTCAGGGGCCGGTCTATGGCTACACCTTC.